This T cell receptor beta chain stems from a study of early T cells in non-severe SARS-CoV-2 infection. Whole-study context: Sequencing used unsorted whole-blood bulk RNA, so chains lack pairing. Regarding the study as a whole: Clonotype matching in VDJdb favored anti-spike CD8 responses and did not capture private and CD4 specificities.

Deletions cut 5 bases from V and 5 bases from J, with 9 bases between. The CDR3 contains 12 residues. CDR1 is ENHRY, CDR2 SYGVKD, per germline. Attachment of unique molecular identifiers was made to individual cDNA molecules. TCRdb called the 5' RACE reads again in MiXCR, with one record for every CDR3 protein. Of roughly 35,000 distinct CDR3 sequences in the sample, 3.9% were seen once. This clonotype was found many times. Its antigen is not identified. Sample: whole blood. The clonotype was recovered from an adult who was a healthcare worker with PCR-confirmed SARS-CoV-2 infection or an uninfected control (not recorded which). The rearrangement joins TRBV10-3 to TRBJ2-5; no firm D call. The CDR3 sequence is CAISQQEETQYF. In DNA, the CDR3 is TGTGCCATCAGTCAGCAAGAGGAGACCCAGTACTTC.